The 27 T cell receptor beta chains below all came from one sample that was sequenced in a study of OX40 agonist ivuxolimab in advanced cancers. TCRdb's copy holds only in-frame clones and misses some; the assay was immunoSEQ multiplex PCR. Of roughly 49,000 clones listed, almost 80% are singletons. The specimen was CD4+ or CD8+ T cells sorted from blood, collected in a trial of the OX40 agonist ivuxolimab. These receptors originate from an adult with an advanced solid tumor such as melanoma, head and neck, liver or kidney cancer.

The J gene is TRBJ2-3, the V gene TRBV7-2; D is perhaps TRBD1 (6 bases). This CDR3 contains 14 residues. Germline values: CDR1 SGHTA, CDR2 FQGNSA. The V end lost 11 bases, the J end lost 2 bases, and 17 bases lay between the germline ends. Here the CDR3 reads CAGSPGQNTDTQYF. CDR3 sequence (DNA): TGTGCCGGATCGCCGGGACAAAACACAGATACGCAGTATTTT.

The V call is TRBV4-1, the J call TRBJ2-7; possibly TRBD1 for D (6 bases). The CDR3 totals 14 residues. Trimming left V 3 bases short and J 4 bases short, with 13 bases between. Germline CDR1 MGHRA, CDR2 YSYEKL. CDR3 in amino acids: CASSHVYREYEQYF. CDR3 bases: TGCGCCAGCAGCCATGTTTACAGGGAGTACGAGCAGTACTTC.

The CDR3 here is CASSVVAQTNTEAFF. The DNA of the CDR3 is TGTGCCAGCAGCGTAGTGGCACAGACGAACACTGAAGCTTTCTTT. This sequence joins TRBV9 and TRBJ1-1; D is unresolved. Germline CDR1 SGDLS, CDR2 YYNGEE. The V end lost 0 bases, the J end lost 1 base, and 10 bases lay between the germline ends. This CDR3 has 15 amino acids. Variable domain in full (rest from reference TRBV9 and TRBJ1-1): DSGVTQTPKHLITATGQRVTLRCSPRSGDLSVYWYQQSLDQGLQFLIQYYNGEERAKGNILERFSAQQFPDLHSELNLSSLELGDSALYFCASSVVAQTNTEAFFGQGTRLTVV.

This clone occurred a few times. V usage is TRBV2 and J usage is TRBJ2-5, with D possibly being TRBD2 (7 bases). Germline lookup yields CDR1 SNHLY and CDR2 FYNNEI. The CDR3 loop spans 18 amino acids. V lost 3 bases and J 2 bases, leaving 22 bases between the germline ends. CDR3: CASSERIGGLWEQETQYF. The CDR3 region has the DNA TGTGCCAGCAGTGAGAGGATCGGGGGGCTCTGGGAACAAGAGACCCAGTACTTC.

This chain connects TRBV4-3 to TRBJ2-5; 11 bases align to TRBD2. The CDR3 spans 15 residues. Germline V CDR1 and CDR2: LGHNA, YSLEER. Trimming cost V 0 bases and J 4 bases; bases outside gene matches: 1. The CDR3 DNA is TGCGCCAGCAGCCAAGAACTAGCGGGAGTAGAGACCCAGTACTTC. It codes for CASSQELAGVETQYF.

This clone was found once. The V gene is TRBV11-2, the J gene TRBJ1-5, with 7 bases identical to TRBD1. The ends lost 1 base at V and 7 bases at J; junction bases unmatched: 7. The CDR3 covers 15 residues. CDR1 SGHAT and CDR2 FQNNGV come from the germline V gene. Here the CDR3 reads CASSLGGGGGQPQHF. CDR3 DNA: TGTGCCAGCAGCTTAGGAGGGGGCGGGGGACAGCCCCAGCATTTT.

Details on this clone: At one of its ends the junction is not consistent with the germline gene, which may arise from a read error. The V gene is TRBV29-1, the J gene TRBJ2-3; a weak D match, TRBD1 (5 bases). CDR1 SQVTM and CDR2 ANQGSEA come from the germline V gene. The CDR3 length is 13 residues. The CDR3 spells CSVEEQGTDTQYF. CDR3 nucleotides: TGCAGCGTGGAAGAACAGGGCACAGATACGCAGTATTTT.

This rearrangement joins TRBV11-2 to TRBJ2-7, with 7 bases that match TRBD2. The CDR3 spans 17 residues. Germline CDR1 SGHAT, CDR2 FQNNGV. Unmatched junction bases numbered 13, after V lost 0 bases and J lost 5 bases. In DNA, the CDR3 is TGTGCCAGCAGCTTAGATATTAATCCGGGCGGGAGAGACGAGCAGTACTTC. It specifies CASSLDINPGGRDEQYF.

In its sample, this clone was seen a few times. The chain uses TRBV18 and TRBJ2-7, with 12 bases fitting TRBD2. CDR3 size: 15 residues. The V segment lost 4 bases and the J segment 2 bases; nucleotides outside the gene matches: 3. The V gene's germline CDR1 is KGHSH and CDR2 LQKENI. CDR3 nucleotide sequence: TGTGCCAGCTCACGGACTAGCGGGACCACCTACGAGCAGTACTTC. The encoded protein is CASSRTSGTTYEQYF. Full variable domain (outside the CDR3, taken from reference TRBV18 and TRBJ2-7): NAGVMQNPRHLVRRRGQEARLRCSPMKGHSHVYWYRQLPEEGLKFMVYLQKENIIDESGMPKERFSAEFPKEGPSILRIQQVVRGDSAAYFCASSRTSGTTYEQYFGPGTRLTVT.

This chain connects TRBV28 to TRBJ2-1, with 12 bases lining up with TRBD2. CDR3 length equals 20 residues. The J segment lost 0 bases and the V segment lost 3 bases, leaving 12 bases of the junction unmatched. Germline V gene lookup returns CDR1 MDHEN and CDR2 SYDVKM. The CDR3 sequence is CASSFPRLAGDHHSYNEQFF. CDR3 coding DNA: TGTGCCAGCAGTTTCCCACGACTAGCGGGAGACCACCACTCCTACAATGAGCAGTTCTTC.

The chain uses TRBV11-3 and TRBJ1-2; TRBD1 might be the D (5 bases). CDR3 length equals 13 residues. The germline CDR1 and CDR2 sequences are SGHNT and YENEEA. V gave up 4 bases and J gave up 8 bases, with 14 bases separating them. The CDR3 bases are TGTGCCAGCAGCTCGACCGCAGGGTTGGGCTACACCTTC. It translates to CASSSTAGLGYTF.

The chain carries TRBV2 and TRBJ1-6; D gene ambiguous. Germline CDR1 and CDR2: SNHLY and FYNNEI. Trimming stripped 2 bases from V and 11 bases from J, with 10 bases between. The CDR3 length is 13 residues. The CDR3 loop reads CASSEQSLAPLHF. The DNA for the CDR3 is TGTGCCAGCAGTGAACAATCCCTGGCACCCCTCCACTTT.

The chain is built from TRBV11-2 and TRBJ2-7, with TRBD1 matching 8 bases. The CDR3 is 14 amino acids. Germline V CDR1 and CDR2: SGHAT, FQNNGV. The trim removed 1 base at V and 6 bases at J, leaving 5 bases unmatched. The CDR3 loop reads CASSLAQGAGEQYF. The CDR3 bases are TGTGCCAGCAGCTTAGCGCAGGGGGCAGGCGAGCAGTACTTC. The complete variable domain, with remaining parts taken from reference TRBV11-2 and TRBJ2-7, reads EAGVAQSPRYKIIEKRQSVAFWCNPISGHATLYWYQQILGQGPKLLIQFQNNGVVDDSQLPKDRFSAERLKGVDSTLKIQPAKLEDSAVYLCASSLAQGAGEQYFGPGTRLTVT.

The rearrangement uses TRBV4-1 and TRBJ2-7; D unclear. Deletions cut 1 base from V and 6 bases from J, with 16 bases between. This CDR3 comprises 15 residues. CDR1 and CDR2 from the germline V gene are MGHRA and YSYEKL. CDR3 DNA: TGCGCCAGCAGCCAAGTTAATAACTCACCGGGCGAGCAGTACTTC. Translating gives CASSQVNNSPGEQYF.

The rearrangement joins TRBV5-1 to TRBJ1-6; 9 bases line up with TRBD1. The CDR3 is made up of 16 amino acids. Germline CDR1 and CDR2: SGHRS and YFSETQ. Trimming took 3 bases from V and 4 from J; bases not matched to a gene: 5. The CDR3 coding sequence is TGCGCCAGCAGCTCTGGGACAGGGTCGTATAATTCACCCCTCCACTTT. Residues: CASSSGTGSYNSPLHF.

The table lists this clone with a few counts. V gene TRBV6-1 combines with J gene TRBJ1-5; D is unresolved. CDR3 size: 16 residues. The V gene lost 3 bases and the J gene lost 4 bases, with 16 bases spanning the gap. Looked up from germline, CDR1 is MNHNS and CDR2 is SASEGT. The CDR3 DNA reads as TGTGCCAGCAGTGAGATGGGTGGAGCAGTAAATCAGCCCCAGCATTTT. It is translated as CASSEMGGAVNQPQHF.

The rearrangement links TRBV5-8 to TRBJ2-7; unclear D gene. The CDR3 loop spans 14 amino acids. V lost 2 bases to trimming and J lost 3 bases, with 12 bases between them. Germline V gives CDR1 SGHTS, CDR2 YDEGEE. The CDR3 here is CASSFVGLNYEQYF. CDR3 DNA: TGTGCCAGCAGCTTTGTCGGCCTGAACTACGAGCAGTACTTC.

This chain joins TRBV5-1 and TRBJ2-5; TRBD2 matches 7 bases. Germline V gene lookup returns CDR1 SGHRS and CDR2 YFSETQ. V was clipped by 4 bases and J by 5 bases; unmatched bases: 20. The CDR3 loop spans 18 amino acids. CDR3 nucleotide sequence: TGCGCCAGCAGCCAGCCCCTCAGGGCGGGAGTTCAGCGGGAGACCCAGTACTTC. Amino acid sequence: CASSQPLRAGVQRETQYF.

This clone showed up just once. This chain joins TRBV5-1 and TRBJ2-1, with 7 bases matching TRBD2. CDR3 size: 15 residues. Trimming at V came to 0 bases and at J to 5 bases, leaving 5 bases not matched to a gene. CDR1 and CDR2 (germline): SGHRS, YFSETQ. This CDR3 is CASSLGLADNNEQFF. The CDR3 DNA reads as TGCGCCAGCAGCTTGGGTCTAGCGGACAACAATGAGCAGTTCTTC.

The V gene is TRBV21-1, the J gene TRBJ2-2; the D segment call TRBD2 is taken from the table without a DNA check. TRBV21-1 is given as a pseudogene. CDR3 length: 20 amino acids. For the CDR3, the DNA is TGTGCCAGCAGCAAAGGGCAGCGGACTAGCGGGAGTGTATGGACCGGGGAGCTGTTTTTT. It yields the protein CASSKGQRTSGSVWTGELFF.

The chain is built from TRBV5-6 and TRBJ1-5; D is unresolved. Germline values: CDR1 SGHDT, CDR2 YYEEEE. The CDR3 extends over 15 amino acids. The V end lost 0 bases, the J end lost 0 bases, and 7 bases lay between the germline ends. The CDR3 region has the DNA TGTGCCAGCAGCTTGGCGGCAGCTAGCAATCAGCCCCAGCATTTT. It is translated as CASSLAAASNQPQHF.

The J gene is TRBJ2-2, the V gene TRBV12-5; a weak D match, TRBD1 (5 bases). V was shortened by 7 bases and J by 1 base, with 10 bases between the two germline ends. CDR1 is LGHNT, CDR2 FRNRAP, per germline. The CDR3 spans 14 residues. Written as DNA, the CDR3 is TGTGCTAGTGCGCGAACAGGGAACACCGGGGAGCTGTTTTTT. This encodes CASARTGNTGELFF. The full variable domain, its missing parts supplied by reference TRBV12-5 and TRBJ2-2, is DARVTQTPRHKVTEMGQEVTMRCQPILGHNTVFWYRQTMMQGLELLAYFRNRAPLDDSGMPKDRFSAEMPDATLATLKIQPSEPRDSAVYFCASARTGNTGELFFGEGSRLTVL.

Only a few counts were recorded for this clone. V and J are TRBV5-6 and TRBJ2-1; 12 bases match TRBD2. This CDR3 region has 14 residues. The J segment lost 8 bases and the V segment lost 6 bases, leaving 6 bases of the junction unmatched. Germline assignment: CDR1 SGHDT and CDR2 YYEEEE. CDR3 sequence reads: CASTPGTSGYEQFF. The CDR3 region has the DNA TGTGCCAGCACCCCCGGGACTAGCGGGTATGAGCAGTTCTTC.

This clone was counted a few times. V and J are TRBV19 and TRBJ1-1, with unresolved D. With 1 base removed from V and 1 base from J, the gap between germline ends came to 4 bases. The germline CDR1 and CDR2 sequences are LNHDA and SQIVND (reference sequence). The length of the CDR3 is 13 residues. The chain's CDR3 is CASSIGQNTEAFF. In DNA form, the CDR3 reads TGTGCCAGTAGTATAGGACAGAACACTGAAGCTTTCTTT. Full variable domain (outside the CDR3, taken from reference TRBV19 and TRBJ1-1): DGGITQSPKYLFRKEGQNVTLSCEQNLNHDAMYWYRQDPGQGLRLIYYSQIVNDFQKGDIAEGYSVSREKKESFPLTVTSAQKNPTAFYLCASSIGQNTEAFFGQGTRLTVV.

The chain couples TRBV27 to TRBJ2-5; D perhaps matches TRBD2 (6 bases). Germline values: CDR1 MNHEY, CDR2 SMNVEV (reference sequence). The CDR3 consists of 14 residues. V lost 5 bases, J lost 5 bases, and 15 bases lay in between. CDR3 region: CASSDGLLRETQYF. The CDR3 nucleotides are TGTGCCAGCAGTGACGGACTATTGAGGGAGACCCAGTACTTC.

The CDR3 nucleotides are TGTGCCAGCAGCTTGGGAAGGGGACCCACAGATACGCAGTATTTT. This codes for CASSLGRGPTDTQYF. This chain joins TRBV7-7 and TRBJ2-3; D is perhaps TRBD1 or TRBD2 (5 bases each). Deletions cut 3 bases from V and 2 bases from J, with 12 bases between. This CDR3 has 15 residues. Germline V CDR1 and CDR2: SSHAT, FNYEAQ (reference sequence).

This chain links TRBV5-4 with TRBJ1-1; D ambiguous. This CDR3 is 12 amino acids long. Trimming stripped 3 bases from V and 3 bases from J, with 6 bases between. Germline-derived CDR1 and CDR2 are SGHNT and YYREEE (reference sequence). DNA of the CDR3: TGTGCCAGCAGCTCACGATACACTGAAGCTTTCTTT. Translated, it gives CASSSRYTEAFF.